This passage covers 31 T cell receptor beta chains from one sample sequenced in a study of blood T cell repertoires in COVID-19. Sequencing was performed with immunoSEQ multiplex PCR; in TCRdb, only in-frame clones are kept and a portion is missing. Of about 120,000 clones detected, approximately 84% appear once; the ten largest clones hold approximately 7.6%. Sequencing was done on a sample of peripheral blood. The source is a man aged 70-80 years with active or convalescent COVID-19.

V is TRBV9 and J is TRBJ2-1; D remains unclear. The CDR3 consists of 14 residues. Germline CDR1 SGDLS, CDR2 YYNGEE. V was clipped by 4 bases and J by 0 bases, with 8 bases between them. CDR3 sequence: CASSPTYSYNEQFF. CDR3 nucleotide sequence: TGTGCCAGCAGCCCCACTTACTCCTACAATGAGCAGTTCTTC.

The chain joins TRBV9 to TRBJ1-2, with TRBD1 matching over 7 bases. V lost 0 bases and J lost 4; bases outside the gene matches: 0. From germline, CDR1 is SGDLS and CDR2 YYNGEE. The CDR3 length is 13 residues. The CDR3 nucleotides are TGTGCCAGCAGCGTAGGGGACAGCTATGGCTACACCTTC. It codes for CASSVGDSYGYTF. Looking up the rest from reference TRBV9 and TRBJ1-2 gives the full variable domain: DSGVTQTPKHLITATGQRVTLRCSPRSGDLSVYWYQQSLDQGLQFLIQYYNGEERAKGNILERFSAQQFPDLHSELNLSSLELGDSALYFCASSVGDSYGYTFGSGTRLTVV.

V is TRBV19 and J is TRBJ2-5; D not certain. Germline CDR1 LNHDA, CDR2 SQIVND (reference sequence). V gave up 5 bases and J gave up 1 base, with 11 bases separating them. This CDR3 has 14 amino acids. The chain's CDR3 is CASSDDTRQETQYF. CDR3 sequence (DNA): TGTGCCAGTAGTGATGACACCCGCCAAGAGACCCAGTACTTC.

This chain links TRBV11-2 with TRBJ1-1; D is ambiguous. The CDR3 contains 14 residues. CDR1 SGHAT and CDR2 FQNNGV come from the germline V gene. Trimming shortened V by 0 bases and J by 3 bases, and 8 bases separated the two germline ends. Written as DNA, the CDR3 is TGTGCCAGCAGCTTAGATAGAGGAGACACTGAAGCTTTCTTT. Translation: CASSLDRGDTEAFF.

The rearrangement links TRBV9 to TRBJ1-2, with 12 bases fitting TRBD1. The CDR3 is made up of 16 amino acids. Germline-derived CDR1 and CDR2 are SGDLS and YYNGEE. V trimming: 4 bases; J trimming: 6 bases; junction bases outside the gene matches: 10. CDR3 loop: CASSTRDRGQADGYTF. CDR3 in DNA: TGTGCCAGCAGCACCCGGGACAGGGGGCAGGCGGATGGCTACACCTTC.

The rearrangement uses TRBV4-2 and TRBJ2-5; TRBD2 matches 7 bases. Germline V gene data show CDR1 as LGHNA and CDR2 as YNFKEQ. Losses at the gene ends were 1 base for V and 5 bases for J; bases not matched to a gene: 1. This CDR3 is 13 amino acids long. The CDR3 here is CASSQGEGETQYF. DNA for the CDR3: TGTGCCAGCAGCCAAGGGGAGGGGGAGACCCAGTACTTC.

The chain joins TRBV11-2 to TRBJ2-3; the D is unclear. The CDR3 has 15 amino acids. Germline V lookup: CDR1 SGHAT, CDR2 FQNNGV. Trimming removed 4 bases at V and 1 base at J, with 12 bases between. CDR3 bases: TGTGCCAGCAGCTCGAATAGGCAGGGCACAGATACGCAGTATTTT. It specifies CASSSNRQGTDTQYF.

A single count supports this clone. This chain uses TRBV6-5 with TRBJ1-1; D unresolved. V gave up 5 bases and J gave up 3 bases, with 7 bases separating them. There are 12 residues in the CDR3. CDR1 is MNHEY and CDR2 is SVGAGI in the germline V gene. The chain's CDR3 is CASSRGDTEAFF. The CDR3 coding sequence is TGTGCCAGCAGTCGCGGGGACACTGAAGCTTTCTTT.

The chain is built from TRBV24-1 and TRBJ2-5, with TRBD2 matching 11 bases. The CDR3 covers 14 residues. The germline V gene has CDR1 KGHDR and CDR2 SFDVKD. J lost 5 bases, V lost 4 bases, and 2 bases had no gene match. CDR3 protein: CATSDRTSGETQYF. CDR3 bases: TGTGCCACCAGTGACCGGACTAGCGGGGAGACCCAGTACTTC.

This clone was recorded once. The chain combines TRBV11-3 with TRBJ1-4; 7 nucleotides match TRBD1. Germline loops: CDR1 SGHNT, CDR2 YENEEA. This CDR3 is 15 amino acids long. The J segment lost 8 bases and the V segment lost 1 base, leaving 7 bases of the junction unmatched. CDR3 in amino acids: CASSLGAGGREKLFF. DNA for the CDR3: TGTGCCAGCAGCTTAGGGGCAGGGGGAAGAGAAAAACTGTTTTTT.

The chain carries TRBV5-1 and TRBJ2-3; perhaps TRBD2 as D (5 bases). V was cut by 2 bases and J by 0 bases, with 10 bases left in between. The length of the CDR3 is 15 residues. The germline V gene encodes CDR1 SGHRS and CDR2 YFSETQ. The CDR3 nucleotides read TGCGCCAGCAGCTTAAGAAGCGGAAGCACAGATACGCAGTATTTT. It translates to CASSLRSGSTDTQYF.

V is TRBV7-2 and J is TRBJ2-3; 9 positions agree with TRBD2. V shed 3 bases and J 7 bases; nucleotides not matched to a gene: 5. Germline V CDR1 and CDR2: SGHTA, FQGNSA. The CDR3 has 14 residues. This CDR3 is CASSLGGGAHTQYF. The CDR3 DNA reads as TGTGCCAGCAGCTTGGGCGGGGGGGCACATACGCAGTATTTT.

The gene calls are TRBV27 and TRBJ1-6, with 7 bases matching TRBD1. The CDR3 sequence is 14 residues long. CDR1 and CDR2 (germline): MNHEY, SMNVEV (reference sequence). The ends lost 4 bases at V and 5 bases at J; junction bases unmatched: 2. CDR3 sequence (DNA): TGTGCCAGCAGTTCCGACAGGGATAATTCACCCCTCCACTTT. Translated: CASSSDRDNSPLHF.

J is TRBJ1-5 and V is TRBV27; perhaps TRBD1 as D (6 bases). V gave up 2 bases and J gave up 1 base, with 9 bases separating them. The V gene's germline CDR1 is MNHEY and CDR2 SMNVEV (reference sequence). This CDR3 region has 15 residues. The CDR3 sequence: CASSLVRGSNQPQHF. In nucleotides, the CDR3 is TGTGCCAGCAGTTTAGTTAGGGGGAGCAATCAGCCCCAGCATTTT.

The CDR3: CASSKGRTEAFF. CDR3 sequence (DNA): TGTGCCAGCAGCAAAGGGAGGACTGAAGCTTTCTTT. The chain carries TRBV21-1 and TRBJ1-1. TRBV21-1 is given as a pseudogene. The CDR3 extends over 12 amino acids.

This rearrangement joins TRBV3-1 (or the pseudogene TRBV3-2) to TRBJ2-2; 9 bases are shared with TRBD1. Germline lookup yields CDR1 LGHDT and CDR2 YNNKEL (reference sequence). Trimming at V came to 4 bases and at J to 4 bases, leaving 4 bases not matched to a gene. The CDR3 consists of 15 residues. CDR3 region: CASSRQGGGTGELFF. CDR3 nucleotide sequence: TGTGCCAGCAGCCGACAGGGGGGAGGCACCGGGGAGCTGTTTTTT.

CDR3 sequence reads: CASSQNVFPGGYTF. The DNA of the CDR3 is TGTGCCAGCAGCCAAAATGTTTTCCCCGGGGGCTACACCTTC. The chain links TRBV14 to TRBJ1-2; D is ambiguous. Germline-derived CDR1 and CDR2 are SGHDN and FVKESK. The CDR3 has 14 amino acids. Trimming cost V 2 bases and J 8 bases, with 15 bases left between them. Combining the CDR3 with reference TRBV14 and TRBJ1-2 gives the whole variable domain EAGVTQFPSHSVIEKGQTVTLRCDPISGHDNLYWYRRVMGKEIKFLLHFVKESKQDESGMPNNRFLAERTGGTYSTLKVQPAELEDSGVYFCASSQNVFPGGYTFGSGTRLTVV.

The chain couples TRBV5-1 to TRBJ1-4; D remains unclear. This CDR3 is 15 amino acids long. Germline V gives CDR1 SGHRS, CDR2 YFSETQ. V lost 1 base and J lost 0, with 7 bases in between. DNA of the CDR3: TGCGCCAGCAGCTTGTTCAGGTCAACTAATGAAAAACTGTTTTTT. Translating gives CASSLFRSTNEKLFF.

This clone has a single count. This rearrangement joins TRBV11-1 to TRBJ2-7, with 13 bases matching TRBD2. V was clipped by 5 bases and J by 5 bases; unmatched bases: 3. Germline V gene lookup returns CDR1 SGHAT and CDR2 FQDESV (reference sequence). The CDR3 has 14 residues. DNA for the CDR3: TGTGCCAGCAGCGGACTAGCGGGGGTCCACGAGCAGTACTTC. It yields the protein CASSGLAGVHEQYF. The variable domain in full, completed from reference TRBV11-1 and TRBJ2-7, reads EAEVAQSPRYKITEKSQAVAFWCDPISGHATLYWYRQILGQGPELLVQFQDESVVDDSQLPKDRFSAERLKGVDSTLKIQPAELGDSAMYLCASSGLAGVHEQYFGPGTRLTVT.

The chain joins TRBV6-5 to TRBJ2-1, with 7 positions matching TRBD1. Trimming at V came to 3 bases and at J to 6 bases, leaving 5 bases not matched to a gene. Germline V gives CDR1 MNHEY, CDR2 SVGAGI. The CDR3 consists of 14 residues. This chain's CDR3 is CASSYWGQSNEQFF. The CDR3 coding sequence is TGTGCCAGCAGTTATTGGGGACAGAGCAATGAGCAGTTCTTC.

The chain is built from TRBV15 and TRBJ1-2; D may be TRBD1 (5 bases). V shed 0 bases and J shed 7 bases, with 15 bases lying between them. This CDR3 is built from 15 residues. CDR1 and CDR2 from the germline V gene are LNHNV and YYDKDF (reference sequence). In nucleotides, the CDR3 is TGTGCCACCAGCAGAGATCGAGTGGGGCCCTCTGGCTACACCTTC. This sequence encodes CATSRDRVGPSGYTF.

The CDR3 nucleotides are TGCGCCAGCAGCACCGGACGGGGACAAGAGACCCAGTACTTC. It is translated as CASSTGRGQETQYF. The chain uses TRBV5-1 and TRBJ2-5, with D possibly being TRBD2 (5 bases). Trimming shortened V by 4 bases and J by 2 bases, and 12 bases separated the two germline ends. Germline-derived CDR1 and CDR2 are SGHRS and YFSETQ. The CDR3 is made up of 14 amino acids.

The chain is built from TRBV18 and TRBJ1-5; TRBD1 agrees at 9 bases. The CDR3 runs to 16 residues. CDR1 is KGHSH, CDR2 LQKENI, per germline. J gave up 3 bases and V 3 bases, and 6 bases lay outside the gene matches. The CDR3 nucleotides are TGTGCCAGCTCACCTAGCGGACAGGGGCCCAATCAGCCCCAGCATTTT. Its translation is CASSPSGQGPNQPQHF.

The chain is built from TRBV4-3 and TRBJ2-7; perhaps TRBD1 as D (6 bases). V lost 4 bases and J 3 bases, leaving 10 bases between the germline ends. There are 13 residues in the CDR3. Germline V lookup: CDR1 LGHNA, CDR2 YSLEER. The CDR3 loop reads CASSRDTDYEQYF. The CDR3, as DNA: TGCGCCAGCAGCCGGGACACGGACTACGAGCAGTACTTC.

The J gene is TRBJ1-1, the V gene TRBV12-3 or TRBV12-4, with D perhaps TRBD1 (6 bases). CDR3 length: 13 amino acids. V lost 7 bases to trimming and J lost 2 bases, with 11 bases between them. The CDR3 is CASTSQGNTEAFF. For the CDR3, the DNA is TGTGCCAGCACCTCACAGGGAAACACTGAAGCTTTCTTT.

The chain is built from TRBV28 and TRBJ2-5, with a weak D call TRBD2 (5 bases). The germline CDR1 and CDR2 sequences are MDHEN and SYDVKM. CDR3 length: 13 residues. V lost 5 bases to trimming and J lost 7 bases, with 14 bases between them. CDR3 protein: CASSLTPEGTQYF. The DNA for the CDR3 is TGTGCCAGCAGTCTTACCCCCGAGGGGACCCAGTACTTC.

The chain is built from TRBV20-1 and TRBJ2-3, with 8 nucleotides matching TRBD2. The CDR3 is 14 amino acids. The junction had 3 bases not matched to a gene; V was cut back by 3 bases and J by 1 base. The V gene's germline CDR1 is DFQATT and CDR2 SNEGSKA (reference sequence). For the CDR3, the DNA is TGCAGTGCTAGTCGGGGGGGCGGCACAGATACGCAGTATTTT. Residues: CSASRGGGTDTQYF.

This chain links TRBV9 with TRBJ2-6; D is perhaps TRBD2 (7 bases). The CDR3 has 13 residues. Per the germline V gene, CDR1 is SGDLS and CDR2 is YYNGEE. With 3 bases removed from V and 8 bases from J, the gap between germline ends came to 9 bases. The CDR3 loop reads CASSAGGPNVLTF. CDR3 in DNA: TGTGCCAGCAGCGCCGGGGGGCCCAACGTCCTGACTTTC.

The chain employs TRBV7-2 and TRBJ2-7, with 12 bases aligning to TRBD2. This CDR3 is 16 amino acids long. Germline lookup yields CDR1 SGHTA and CDR2 FQGNSA. V shed 0 bases and J 7 bases; nucleotides not matched to a gene: 7. The CDR3 bases are TGTGCCAGCAGCTTAGCCCTAGCGGGGGGGCGAGGTGAGCAGTACTTC. Translation gives CASSLALAGGRGEQYF.

Comment on this clone: A read error may produce the germline difference seen at one junction end. The rearrangement joins TRBV5-1 to TRBJ1-1; TRBD1 is a possible D gene (6 bases). CDR3 size: 14 residues. Germline V gene sequence: CDR1 SGHRS, CDR2 YFSETQ. The CDR3 nucleotides read TGCGCCGGCAGCTTGGAACAGGGCGTCACTGAAGCTTTCTTT. Its translation: CAGSLEQGVTEAFF.

The chain joins TRBV29-1 to TRBJ1-2, with TRBD1 as a possible D gene (5 bases). This CDR3 is built from 13 residues. Trimming cost V 7 bases and J 4 bases, with 16 bases left between them. Germline V lookup: CDR1 SQVTM, CDR2 ANQGSEA. CDR3 in amino acids: CSGAGGTGYGYTF. The DNA for the CDR3 is TGCAGCGGCGCCGGCGGGACGGGCTATGGCTACACCTTC.